The sequence of this T cell receptor (beta chain) was determined in a study of cytomegalovirus exposure and HLA in healthy donors. A multiplex PCR was run with 60 Vbeta primers and 13 Jbeta primers. Only in-frame clones appear in the TCRdb table, and some are missing; sequencing was by immunoSEQ multiplex PCR. The sample includes around 200,000 clones, about 80% of them seen just once. Regarding this clone: Its antigen remains unidentified.

Study observations and caveats: It was reported that the classifier diagnosed cytomegalovirus status with high specificity and sensitivity in both the original and validation cohorts. Overall, roughly 160 TCR beta chains were annotated as cytomegalovirus-associated. Segments of the TCR beta V type were, in most cases, productive about 87% or about 30% of the time in an earlier analysis. Later, an analysis found that common viral pathogens appeared to be linked with several of the most significant clusters.

V dropped 3 bases and J dropped 2; count of bases not matched to a gene: 5. The CDR3 is 15 amino acids. Germline CDR1 and CDR2: MGHRA and YSYEKL. This TCR derives from a woman younger than 45 in good health and CMV-seropositive. J is TRBJ2-7 and V is TRBV4-1; 9 bases agree with TRBD1. The source material was PBMCs. The DNA of the CDR3 is TGCGCCAGCAGCCAGGGACAGGGTACCCCCTACGAGCAGTACTTC. It specifies CASSQGQGTPYEQYF.